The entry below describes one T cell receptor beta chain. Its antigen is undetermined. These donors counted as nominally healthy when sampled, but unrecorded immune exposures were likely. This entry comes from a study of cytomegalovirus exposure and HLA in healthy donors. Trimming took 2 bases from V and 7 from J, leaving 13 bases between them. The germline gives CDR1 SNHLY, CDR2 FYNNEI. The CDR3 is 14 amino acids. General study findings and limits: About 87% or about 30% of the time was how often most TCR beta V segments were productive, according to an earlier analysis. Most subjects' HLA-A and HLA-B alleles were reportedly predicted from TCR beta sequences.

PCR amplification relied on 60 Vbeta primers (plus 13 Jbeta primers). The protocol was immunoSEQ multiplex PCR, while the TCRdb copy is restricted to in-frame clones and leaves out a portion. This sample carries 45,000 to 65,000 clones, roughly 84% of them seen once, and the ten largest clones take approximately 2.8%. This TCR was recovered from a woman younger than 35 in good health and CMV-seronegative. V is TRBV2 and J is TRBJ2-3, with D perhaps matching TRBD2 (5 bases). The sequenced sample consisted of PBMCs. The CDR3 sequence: CASSERLAGNTQYF. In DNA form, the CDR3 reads TGTGCCAGCAGTGAAAGGCTAGCCGGGAATACGCAGTATTTT.